This TCR beta chain was sequenced in a study of identical twins. General study results and limits: The degree of excess twin sharing was weaker in beta out-of-frame sequences.

Worth noting for this clonotype: Antigen unknown.

A template switching step contributed a universal primer site, while unique molecular identifiers were present in the cDNA. TCRdb recomputed calls from the 5' RACE reads with MiXCR, one row per CDR3 protein. Altogether nearly 650,000 distinct CDR3 sequences are present, just over 7% being singletons, with the ten largest covering about 1.6%. The sample was also reused in another study, on yellow fever vaccine responses in identical twins.

Material: PBMCs. This sequence originates from a woman younger than 35 in good health.

This CDR3 is CASSSDRGRYYGYTF. For the CDR3, the DNA is TGTGCCAGCAGTTCGGACAGGGGGCGTTATTATGGCTACACCTTC. The chain employs TRBV27 and TRBJ1-2; 11 positions agree with TRBD1. Germline V gene sequence: CDR1 MNHEY, CDR2 SMNVEV (reference sequence). This CDR3 spans 15 amino acids. The trim removed 4 bases at V and 5 bases at J, leaving 6 bases unmatched.